The 31 T cell receptor beta chains reported below all come from one sample, sequenced in a study of T cells in localized non-small cell lung cancer. The assay was immunoSEQ multiplex PCR, and TCRdb's table has in-frame clones only and misses some. The table records just under 20,000 clones, approximately 89% of them present only once. The sequenced sample was peripheral blood, obtained before any cancer treatment. These receptors came from a man aged 40 to 70 with stage I lung adenocarcinoma.

The chain links TRBV18 to TRBJ2-3, with TRBD2 matching over 9 bases. The germline gives CDR1 KGHSH, CDR2 LQKENI. V gave up 5 bases and J gave up 1 base; unmatched junction bases: 4. This CDR3 is 15 amino acids long. The CDR3 DNA reads TGTGCCAGCTCATCAGCTAGCGGGGGCACAGATACGCAGTATTTT. Protein: CASSSASGGTDTQYF.

This chain joins TRBV19 and TRBJ2-1; possibly TRBD1 for D (6 bases). The germline CDR1 and CDR2 sequences are LNHDA and SQIVND (reference sequence). The V gene lost 7 bases and the J gene lost 7 bases, with 17 bases spanning the gap. This CDR3 comprises 14 residues. The CDR3 nucleotides read TGTGCCAGTATCAATTTGGGGCAGGGGAATGAGCAGTTCTTC. Translated, it gives CASINLGQGNEQFF. Full variable domain (remainder filled in from reference TRBV19 and TRBJ2-1): DGGITQSPKYLFRKEGQNVTLSCEQNLNHDAMYWYRQDPGQGLRLIYYSQIVNDFQKGDIAEGYSVSREKKESFPLTVTSAQKNPTAFYLCASINLGQGNEQFFGPGTRLTVL.

The chain recombines TRBV18 with TRBJ1-2; the D gene is possibly TRBD1 (5 bases). The germline CDR1 and CDR2 sequences are KGHSH and LQKENI. The V end was cut by 3 bases, the J end by 1 base, with 12 bases between. The CDR3 length is 15 residues. The CDR3 sequence is CASSPADTLNYGYTF. CDR3 bases: TGTGCCAGCTCACCGGCGGACACCCTTAACTATGGCTACACCTTC.

The V call is TRBV7-6, the J call TRBJ1-3; 10 nucleotides align to TRBD1. With 2 bases clipped from V and 0 bases from J, the junction kept 4 bases outside the gene matches. This CDR3 is built from 17 residues. Germline assignment: CDR1 SGHVS and CDR2 FNYEAQ. DNA of the CDR3: TGTGCCAGCAGCTTATGGGACAGGGGTTCCTCTGGAAACACCATATATTTT. Translated, it gives CASSLWDRGSSGNTIYF.

The J gene is TRBJ2-7, the V gene TRBV9; 9 bases map to TRBD2. Germline CDR1 SGDLS, CDR2 YYNGEE. V lost 4 bases, J lost 5 bases, and 10 bases stayed unmatched. This CDR3 spans 15 amino acids. Written as DNA, the CDR3 is TGTGCCAGCAGCCCTTCCGCGGGGGGGCCCCACGAGCAGTACTTC. This codes for CASSPSAGGPHEQYF.

This clone was picked up a small number of times. The chain uses TRBV7-9 and TRBJ2-3; D ambiguous. Germline V gives CDR1 SEHNR, CDR2 FQNEAQ (reference sequence). The CDR3 is 13 residues long. The ends were cut back, 0 bases at V and 6 bases at J, with 7 bases in the middle. The CDR3 loop reads CASSLAGSDTQYF. CDR3 DNA: TGTGCCAGCAGCTTAGCTGGGTCCGATACGCAGTATTTT. Full variable domain (remainder filled in from reference TRBV7-9 and TRBJ2-3): DTGVSQNPRHKITKRGQNVTFRCDPISEHNRLYWYRQTLGQGPEFLTYFQNEAQLEKSRLLSDRFSAERPKGSFSTLEIQRTEQGDSAMYLCASSLAGSDTQYFGPGTRLTVL.

The chain couples TRBV30 to TRBJ2-7; tentative D call: TRBD1 (6 bases). The germline V gene has CDR1 GTSNPN and CDR2 SVGIG (reference sequence). This CDR3 spans 14 amino acids. Trimming shortened V by 0 bases and J by 3 bases, and 12 bases separated the two germline ends. CDR3 amino acids: CAWSVKQGHYEQYF. The CDR3 region has the DNA TGTGCCTGGAGTGTTAAACAGGGACACTACGAGCAGTACTTC.

The chain uses TRBV11-3 and TRBJ2-7; D is ambiguous. Per the germline V gene, CDR1 is SGHNT and CDR2 is YENEEA. This CDR3 is 12 amino acids long. Trimming removed 4 bases at V and 5 bases at J, with 9 bases between. CDR3: CASSSASNEQYF. CDR3 DNA: TGTGCCAGCAGCTCAGCCAGCAACGAGCAGTACTTC.

This chain joins TRBV19 and TRBJ2-4; 10 nucleotides align to TRBD1. The V segment lost 5 bases and the J segment 1 base; nucleotides outside the gene matches: 5. The CDR3 sequence is 16 residues long. Germline-derived CDR1 and CDR2 are LNHDA and SQIVND (reference sequence). The CDR3 spells CASSFRQGAAKNIQYF. CDR3 nucleotides: TGTGCCAGTAGTTTCCGACAGGGGGCGGCCAAAAACATTCAGTACTTC.

J is TRBJ1-4 and V is TRBV7-9; D is possibly TRBD1 (6 bases). This CDR3 has 15 amino acids. V shed 5 bases and J shed 7 bases, with 17 bases lying between them. In germline, CDR1 is SEHNR, CDR2 FQNEAQ (reference sequence). CDR3 in amino acids: CASSPWTVASEKLFF. CDR3 DNA: TGTGCCAGCAGCCCCTGGACAGTGGCGAGTGAAAAACTGTTTTTT.

The chain is built from TRBV6-1 and TRBJ2-3, with TRBD2 matching 9 bases. The CDR3 has 16 amino acids. Germline V CDR1 and CDR2: MNHNS, SASEGT. J gave up 5 bases and V 4 bases, and 10 bases lay outside the gene matches. CDR3 region: CASSGRIAGELDTQYF. The CDR3 DNA sequence: TGTGCCAGCAGTGGAAGAATAGCGGGGGAGTTAGATACGCAGTATTTT.

This clone was observed a single time. The chain joins TRBV5-6 to TRBJ2-7; D is perhaps TRBD1 or TRBD2 (5 bases each). The ends were cut back, 4 bases at V and 0 bases at J, with 14 bases in the middle. The CDR3 is 15 amino acids. CDR1 is SGHDT and CDR2 is YYEEEE in the germline V gene. CDR3 protein: CASSPGPRSSYEQYF. As DNA, the CDR3 is TGTGCCAGCAGCCCGGGACCGAGGAGCTCCTACGAGCAGTACTTC.

This sequence joins TRBV5-1 and TRBJ1-1; maybe TRBD1 (6 bases). CDR3 length: 18 residues. The germline V and J ends were trimmed by 0 bases and 1 base, with 19 bases remaining between them. CDR1 is SGHRS and CDR2 is YFSETQ in the germline V gene. The CDR3 loop is CASSLVIGGLKGNTEAFF. CDR3 DNA: TGCGCCAGCAGCTTGGTGATCGGGGGGCTCAAGGGGAACACTGAAGCTTTCTTT. The full variable domain, with the rest looked up from reference TRBV5-1 and TRBJ1-1, is KAGVTQTPRYLIKTRGQQVTLSCSPISGHRSVSWYQQTPGQGLQFLFEYFSETQRNKGNFPGRFSGRQFSNSRSEMNVSTLELGDSALYLCASSLVIGGLKGNTEAFFGQGTRLTVV.

The rearrangement uses TRBV19 and TRBJ2-3; TRBD2 might be the D (6 bases). Between the trimmed V and J ends, which lost 7 bases and 5 bases, there was a span of 22 bases. The CDR3 runs 16 residues. CDR1 is LNHDA and CDR2 is SQIVND in the germline V gene (reference sequence). CDR3 residues: CASTNHPSDAGDTQYF. DNA of the CDR3: TGTGCCAGTACTAACCACCCTAGCGATGCCGGAGATACGCAGTATTTT.

The V gene is TRBV5-3, the J gene TRBJ1-2, with no clear D. TRBV5-3 qualifies as an ORF whose function is uncertain. V lost 4 bases and J 6 bases, leaving 16 bases between the germline ends. The CDR3 totals 14 residues. CDR3 loop: CARSLRGCLDGYTF. The CDR3, as DNA: TGTGCCAGAAGCCTCAGAGGATGTTTGGATGGCTACACCTTC.

The chain couples TRBV6-5 to TRBJ2-1, with TRBD2 matching over 8 bases. Germline assignment: CDR1 MNHEY and CDR2 SVGAGI. Trimming took 7 bases from V and 8 from J; bases not matched to a gene: 10. The CDR3 extends over 14 amino acids. The CDR3 sequence: CASKGSGSVHEQFF. The CDR3 DNA follows: TGTGCCAGCAAGGGGAGCGGGAGTGTCCATGAGCAGTTCTTC.

The V call is TRBV5-3, the J call TRBJ1-1, with D possibly being TRBD1 (5 bases). TRBV5-3 is an ORF, and what it does is uncertain. V dropped 0 bases and J dropped 1 base, with 7 bases sitting between them. CDR3 length: 14 amino acids. CDR3 bases: TGTGCCAGAAGCTTGGGACAGACGAACACTGAAGCTTTCTTT. Its translation: CARSLGQTNTEAFF.

The chain couples TRBV30 to TRBJ2-1; TRBD1 matches at 10 bases. The junction had 10 bases not matched to a gene; V was cut back by 0 bases and J by 8 bases. The CDR3 extends over 16 amino acids. Germline V lookup: CDR1 GTSNPN, CDR2 SVGIG (reference sequence). The CDR3 sequence: CAWSVAPGQGRHEQFF. As DNA, the CDR3 is TGTGCCTGGAGTGTAGCTCCGGGACAGGGGAGACATGAGCAGTTCTTC. The full variable domain, rest sourced from reference TRBV30 and TRBJ2-1, is SQTIHQWPATLVQPVGSPLSLECTVEGTSNPNLYWYRQAAGRGLQLLFYSVGIGQISSEVPQNLSASRPQDRQFILSSKKLLLSDSGFYLCAWSVAPGQGRHEQFFGPGTRLTVL.

The gene calls are TRBV18 and TRBJ2-6; D call uncertain. The CDR3 covers 15 residues. V was trimmed by 5 bases and J by 0 bases, leaving 8 bases between them. Germline CDR1 is KGHSH and CDR2 is LQKENI. In nucleotides, the CDR3 is TGTGCCAGCTCATTGGGCGTCTCTGGGGCCAACGTCCTGACTTTC. Translating gives CASSLGVSGANVLTF.

The chain joins TRBV5-1 to TRBJ2-5; D unresolved. Germline assignment: CDR1 SGHRS and CDR2 YFSETQ. With 6 bases removed from V and 2 bases from J, the gap between germline ends came to 11 bases. The CDR3 totals 13 residues. CDR3 in amino acids: CASNGDLQETQYF. The CDR3 region has the DNA TGCGCCAGCAATGGAGACCTACAAGAGACCCAGTACTTC.

V usage is TRBV6-1 and J usage is TRBJ1-6; maybe TRBD1 (5 bases). V was clipped by 7 bases and J by 4 bases, with 11 bases between them. This CDR3 is built from 14 residues. Germline V gene data show CDR1 as MNHNS and CDR2 as SASEGT. CDR3 sequence: CASNAGPYNSPLHF. The DNA for the CDR3 is TGTGCCAGCAATGCAGGGCCTTATAATTCACCCCTCCACTTT.

The chain uses TRBV5-6 and TRBJ2-3, with 7 bases fitting TRBD1. Unmatched junction bases numbered 3, after V lost 4 bases and J lost 4 bases. The CDR3 is made up of 13 amino acids. Per the germline V gene, CDR1 is SGHDT and CDR2 is YYEEEE. In nucleotides, the CDR3 is TGTGCCAGCAGCCCTACAGGGGCAGATACGCAGTATTTT. Translating gives CASSPTGADTQYF.

The DNA for the CDR3 is TGTGCCAGCAGTTTTGCTACGGACCAGACTGAAGCTTTCTTT. Amino acids: CASSFATDQTEAFF. This chain connects TRBV27 to TRBJ1-1, with no clear D. This CDR3 comprises 14 residues. V gave up 3 bases and J gave up 5 bases, with 13 bases separating them. In germline, CDR1 is MNHEY, CDR2 SMNVEV (reference sequence).

This CDR3 reads CASSPISSDLTDTQYF. The CDR3 DNA reads as TGTGCCAGTAGTCCTATCTCCAGCGACCTCACAGATACGCAGTATTTT. V is TRBV19 and J is TRBJ2-3; no definite D call. Germline lookup yields CDR1 LNHDA and CDR2 SQIVND (reference sequence). The ends were cut back, 5 bases at V and 2 bases at J, with 17 bases in the middle. The CDR3 runs 16 residues. Supplemented by reference TRBV19 and TRBJ2-3, the full variable domain reads DGGITQSPKYLFRKEGQNVTLSCEQNLNHDAMYWYRQDPGQGLRLIYYSQIVNDFQKGDIAEGYSVSREKKESFPLTVTSAQKNPTAFYLCASSPISSDLTDTQYFGPGTRLTVL.

The count of this clone is one. V is TRBV28 and J is TRBJ2-2; D is unresolved. Looked up from germline, CDR1 is MDHEN and CDR2 is SYDVKM. This CDR3 spans 13 amino acids. The germline V and J ends were trimmed by 10 bases and 1 base, with 10 bases remaining between them. CDR3 region: CAIPSLNTGELFF. The CDR3 region has the DNA TGTGCCATCCCGTCCCTGAACACCGGGGAGCTGTTTTTT.

This rearrangement joins TRBV7-2 to TRBJ2-1, with D perhaps TRBD2 (6 bases). The CDR3 is 17 residues long. The ends were cut back, 2 bases at V and 12 bases at J, with 26 bases in the middle. Germline CDR1 SGHTA, CDR2 FQGNSA. Here the CDR3 DNA reads TGTGCCAGCAGCTTATCGGTCGCGGCGGGGTCGTCGGGTGGGCAGTTCTTC. Translating it yields CASSLSVAAGSSGGQFF.

This chain uses TRBV11-2 with TRBJ2-2; D gene unclear. This CDR3 has 14 residues. The V end lost 5 bases, the J end lost 1 base, and 8 bases lay between the germline ends. Germline lookup yields CDR1 SGHAT and CDR2 FQNNGV. The DNA of the CDR3 is TGTGCCAGCAGCCTAGTATTGAACACCGGGGAGCTGTTTTTT. Its protein product is CASSLVLNTGELFF.

The V and J genes are TRBV5-1 and TRBJ2-3, with D hard to call. The CDR3 runs to 14 residues. With 0 bases removed from V and 4 bases from J, the gap between germline ends came to 9 bases. CDR1 and CDR2 from the germline V gene are SGHRS and YFSETQ. CDR3 protein: CASSLGGFPDTQYF. The CDR3 DNA follows: TGCGCCAGCAGCTTGGGAGGTTTCCCAGATACGCAGTATTTT.

The V and J genes are TRBV6-6 and TRBJ2-1; D perhaps matches TRBD1 (6 bases). The CDR3 runs 11 residues. Germline loops: CDR1 MNHNY, CDR2 SVGAGI (reference sequence). V was clipped by 5 bases and J by 9 bases, with 8 bases between them. This CDR3 is CASSRQAEQFF. The CDR3 coding sequence is TGTGCCAGCAGTAGACAGGCTGAGCAGTTCTTC.

This sequence joins TRBV27 and TRBJ1-2; 8 nucleotides align to TRBD1. Germline V gives CDR1 MNHEY, CDR2 SMNVEV (reference sequence). The CDR3 has 15 amino acids. Trimming took 10 bases from V and 5 from J; bases not matched to a gene: 15. CDR3 loop: CATSLRAGGPYGYTF. The DNA for the CDR3 is TGTGCCACCTCTCTGCGAGCAGGGGGCCCGTATGGCTACACCTTC.

The V and J genes are TRBV28 and TRBJ1-5; no definite D call. Per germline, CDR1 MDHEN and CDR2 SYDVKM. Deletions cut 4 bases from V and 5 bases from J, with 9 bases between. This CDR3 is built from 13 residues. CDR3 protein: CASSYDTYQPQHF. The CDR3 DNA reads TGTGCCAGCAGTTATGACACCTATCAGCCCCAGCATTTT.